This TCR beta chain derives from a study of beta chain features in type 1 diabetes. The germline V and J ends were trimmed by 3 bases and 3 bases, with 15 bases remaining between them. CDR1 is SEHNR and CDR2 is FQNEAQ in the germline V gene (reference sequence). This CDR3 comprises 16 residues. Expressed TCRB transcripts were sequenced after all isolated RNA was converted to cDNA. Produced via immunoSEQ multiplex PCR; TCRdb's table is partial and in-frame only. The data show under 950,000 clones, with 15% to 20% seen just once and 0.023% held by the top ten. The receptor comes from a woman in her late teens or twenties in good health. The V call is TRBV7-9, the J call TRBJ2-1; D may be TRBD2 (7 bases). The sequenced material came from naive CD4+ T cells from blood. The CDR3 nucleotides read TGTGCCAGCAGCTTGGGAGGGGGACTTGACTACAATGAGCAGTTCTTC. This translates into CASSLGGGLDYNEQFF.